This T cell receptor beta chain derives from a study of CD8 T cells in ankylosing spondylitis. Study-level results: Existing reports had already noted some motif variants in reactive arthritis synovial fluid and blood. There was reportedly significant enrichment of clones that were disease-linked in matched ankylosing spondylitis synovial fluid. A TCR beta motif made of under 10 highly homologous variants seemed typical of ankylosing spondylitis blood.

Making use of molecular barcodes, quantitative 5'-RACE generated TCR beta libraries. TCRdb called the 5' RACE reads again in MiXCR, with one record for every CDR3 protein. The sample yields roughly 120,000 distinct CDR3 sequences, about 6.5% seen once. This clonotype has a count of ten or more. Its antigen is unknown. This TCR derives from a male donor with ankylosing spondylitis or in good health (not recorded which). The sample comprised blood, either unsorted or a sorted T cell fraction (not recorded which).

CDR3 bases: TGTGCCAGCAGCTTGTATTTTCGGGACACCGGGTACGAGCAGTACTTC. Residues: CASSLYFRDTGYEQYF. V and J are TRBV5-6 and TRBJ2-7, with D maybe TRBD1 (6 bases). Trimming removed 1 base at V and 4 bases at J, with 18 bases between. This CDR3 is 16 amino acids long. Germline-derived CDR1 and CDR2 are SGHDT and YYEEEE.